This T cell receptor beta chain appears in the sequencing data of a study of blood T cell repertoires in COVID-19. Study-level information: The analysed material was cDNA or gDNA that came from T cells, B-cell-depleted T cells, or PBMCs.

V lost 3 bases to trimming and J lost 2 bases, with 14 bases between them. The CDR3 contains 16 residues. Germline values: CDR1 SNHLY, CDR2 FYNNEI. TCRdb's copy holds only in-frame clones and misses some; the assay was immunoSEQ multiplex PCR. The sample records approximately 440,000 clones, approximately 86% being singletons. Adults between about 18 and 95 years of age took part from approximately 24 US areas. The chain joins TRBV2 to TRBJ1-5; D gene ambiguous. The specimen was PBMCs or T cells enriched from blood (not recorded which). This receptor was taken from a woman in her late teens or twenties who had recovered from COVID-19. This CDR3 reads CASSEEAREGNQPQHF. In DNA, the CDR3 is TGTGCCAGCAGTGAGGAGGCGAGGGAGGGCAATCAGCCCCAGCATTTT.